The 8 T cell receptor beta chains given below trace back to one sample, sequenced in a study of blood T cells in healthy people across ages. The use of a sample-barcoded 5' primer and a J-beta primer mix characterized a second PCR of roughly 6 to 11 cycles. TCRdb re-called the 5' RACE reads with MiXCR, one entry per CDR3 protein. The sample includes 1.5 million to 2 million distinct CDR3 sequences, roughly 52% seen only once; the top ten take less than 2.5%. Sequenced sample: blood. These receptors originate from a woman aged 40 to 50 in good health.

The V gene is TRBV4-3, the J gene TRBJ2-1, with D maybe TRBD1 (5 bases). The CDR3 consists of 12 residues. The V end lost 4 bases, the J end lost 8 bases, and 9 bases lay between the germline ends. In germline, CDR1 is LGHNA, CDR2 YSLEER. Written as DNA, the CDR3 is TGCGCCAGCAGCCGGACAACAGATGAGCAGTTCTTC. This gives the protein CASSRTTDEQFF.

This clonotype was counted between two and nine times. The chain links TRBV10-3 to TRBJ1-6, with D tentatively TRBD1 (6 bases). V was pared by 4 bases and J by 7 bases, with 14 bases between. CDR3 length: 15 residues. Germline V gives CDR1 ENHRY, CDR2 SYGVKD. CDR3 sequence (DNA): TGTGCCATCAGTGCTCCCGGGGGCGCCAATTCACCCCTCCACTTT. The encoded protein is CAISAPGGANSPLHF.

J is TRBJ2-6 and V is TRBV20-1; 8 positions agree with TRBD2. With V trimmed by 3 bases and J by 11 bases, 12 bases remained unmatched. The CDR3 has 15 amino acids. Per germline, CDR1 DFQATT and CDR2 SNEGSKA (reference sequence). CDR3 sequence: CSASGRSGALDVLTF. The DNA of the CDR3 is TGCAGTGCTAGTGGGCGTAGCGGGGCCCTCGACGTCCTGACTTTC.

For this clonotype: Relative to the germline gene, one junction end is altered; a read error may explain this. This chain joins TRBV12-3 or TRBV12-4 and TRBJ2-3; D may be TRBD2 (6 bases). The CDR3 sequence is 15 residues long. The CDR3 spells CASRWGIAAADAQYF. CDR3 nucleotide sequence: TGTGCCAGCAGATGGGGAATAGCGGCCGCAGATGCGCAGTATTTT.

This clonotype was counted between two and nine times. The chain recombines TRBV12-3 or TRBV12-4 with TRBJ2-3; no clear D gene. V lost 6 bases and J lost 1, with 11 bases in between. The CDR3 length is 14 residues. The CDR3 nucleotides are TGTGCCAGCAGCCCTTCGTGGGGCACAGATACGCAGTATTTT. It translates to CASSPSWGTDTQYF.

This chain joins TRBV6-2 or TRBV6-3 and TRBJ2-7; 11 bases fit TRBD2. V gave up 5 bases and J gave up 3 bases; unmatched junction bases: 6. The CDR3 consists of 15 residues. Germline V gene lookup returns CDR1 MNHEY and CDR2 SVGEGT. This chain's CDR3 is CASSATGTSGYEQYF. DNA for the CDR3: TGTGCCAGCAGTGCCACCGGGACTAGCGGCTACGAGCAGTACTTC.

The chain couples TRBV7-2 to TRBJ2-7; D uncertain. CDR1 is SGHTA and CDR2 is FQGNSA in the germline V gene. V was shortened by 4 bases and J by 7 bases, with 14 bases between the two germline ends. This CDR3 comprises 13 residues. CDR3 bases: TGTGCCAGCAGCTCCCAAATTAACGGTGAGCAGTACTTC. Its protein product is CASSSQINGEQYF.

This clonotype was found many times. The chain links TRBV29-1 to TRBJ2-5; TRBD1 might be the D (6 bases). Trimming took off 5 bases at V and 3 bases at J, with 10 bases between the two ends. The germline gives CDR1 SQVTM, CDR2 ANQGSEA. The CDR3 is 12 residues long. CDR3 nucleotides: TGCAGCGTTAGGTCAGGGGAAGAGACCCAGTACTTC. Translating gives CSVRSGEETQYF.